The source of this T cell receptor beta chain is a study of T cell repertoires in cytomegalovirus infection. Study summary: Epitope selection comprised recently identified HLA-C-restricted CMV epitopes and well-studied HLA-B-restricted CMV epitopes.

Trimming cost V 6 bases and J 2 bases; bases outside gene matches: 8. This CDR3 spans 15 amino acids. Germline V CDR1 and CDR2: SGHTA, FQGNSA. One entry per CDR3 protein, called by TCRdb with MiXCR from the reads. The sample shows 250,000 to 300,000 distinct CDR3 sequences, around 20% of them seen only once. In the case of this clonotype: Its antigen is still unknown.

Notes on the study in general: Adding up the frequency of public TCR beta families identified people who carried CMV plus the relevant HLA.

Sequences were derived from cultured PBMCs, sampled from culture after CMV antigen stimulation. This receptor was identified in a human donor in good health (CMV status not recorded). Some clones in this sample may be carry-over from other donors' samples. The chain is built from TRBV7-2 and TRBJ1-2; 8 positions agree with TRBD1. CDR3 region: CASRQGGGDNYGYTF. The CDR3 region has the DNA TGTGCCAGCAGACAGGGGGGAGGGGACAACTATGGCTACACCTTC. Full variable domain (missing parts from reference TRBV7-2 and TRBJ1-2): GAGVSQSPSNKVTEKGKDVELRCDPISGHTALYWYRQSLGQGLEFLIYFQGNSAPDKSGLPSDRFSAERTGGSVSTLTIQRTQQEDSAVYLCASRQGGGDNYGYTFGSGTRLTVV.